What follows is one T cell receptor beta chain and its context. The data belong to a study of T cells in tumors after PD-1 blockade. V dropped 3 bases and J dropped 4; count of bases not matched to a gene: 4. Germline V lookup: CDR1 SGHDN, CDR2 FVKESK. This CDR3 is built from 14 residues. Measured with immunoSEQ multiplex PCR; TCRdb has only the in-frame clones, and not every one. The sample carries 23,000 or so clones, 80% to 85% recorded once. The chain recombines TRBV14 with TRBJ1-1; 8 bases align to TRBD1. The TCR was taken from a human donor with basal cell carcinoma. Sample: PBMCs, taken after anti-PD-1 treatment. This CDR3 reads CASSQGQASTEAFF. CDR3 sequence (DNA): TGTGCCAGCAGCCAGGGACAGGCAAGCACTGAAGCTTTCTTT.